These 25 T cell receptor beta chains share one sample of origin, sequenced in a study of blood T cell repertoires in COVID-19. Clones were sequenced by immunoSEQ multiplex PCR, and TCRdb holds only the in-frame ones, with some missing. The repertoire holds under 150,000 clones, around 85% seen once, with 6.2% in the top ten. The specimen was PBMCs or T cells enriched from blood (not recorded which). These TCRs come from a woman in her 40s who had recovered from COVID-19.

This clone was recorded only once. The chain uses TRBV6-5 and TRBJ2-2, with D tentatively TRBD2 (5 bases). Germline CDR1 and CDR2: MNHEY and SVGAGI. The CDR3 is 14 amino acids. V gave up 3 bases and J gave up 1 base, with 6 bases separating them. The CDR3 sequence is CASSYGGNTGELFF. In DNA form, the CDR3 reads TGTGCCAGCAGTTATGGAGGGAACACCGGGGAGCTGTTTTTT.

J is TRBJ2-1 and V is TRBV2; 10 bases line up with TRBD2. There are 14 residues in the CDR3. Looked up from germline, CDR1 is SNHLY and CDR2 is FYNNEI. The ends lost 4 bases at V and 7 bases at J; junction bases unmatched: 4. The CDR3 DNA is TGTGCCAGCAGTGCGCTAGCGGGGGTGAATGAGCAGTTCTTC. It codes for CASSALAGVNEQFF.

This sequence joins TRBV5-1 and TRBJ2-3; TRBD1 aligns across 8 bases. CDR3 length: 14 amino acids. Germline trimming cut 5 bases from V and 5 bases from J; bases unmatched to any gene: 7. Germline CDR1 SGHRS, CDR2 YFSETQ. This CDR3 is CASSRDRLGDTQYF. The CDR3 DNA is TGCGCCAGCAGTCGGGACAGGTTGGGAGATACGCAGTATTTT.

The chain carries TRBV4-2 and TRBJ1-1; 7 nucleotides line up with TRBD1. CDR1 LGHNA and CDR2 YNFKEQ come from the germline V gene. V was clipped by 0 bases and J by 3 bases; unmatched bases: 1. The CDR3 is 14 amino acids. The CDR3 spells CASSQEQGYTEAFF. The CDR3 bases are TGTGCCAGCAGCCAAGAACAGGGGTACACTGAAGCTTTCTTT.

This chain connects TRBV7-7 to TRBJ2-1; 11 bases map to TRBD2. Trimming took 0 bases from V and 9 from J; bases not matched to a gene: 10. This CDR3 region has 17 residues. CDR1 and CDR2 from the germline V gene are SSHAT and FNYEAQ (reference sequence). CDR3 residues: CASSLALTASGRTEQFF. CDR3 nucleotides: TGTGCCAGCAGCTTAGCGCTAACGGCTAGCGGGAGGACTGAGCAGTTCTTC.

The chain has TRBV7-6 and TRBJ2-5; 10 positions agree with TRBD1. The CDR3 has 16 amino acids. Germline CDR1 SGHVS, CDR2 FNYEAQ. The junction had 9 bases not matched to a gene; V was cut back by 3 bases and J by 5 bases. The CDR3 nucleotides read TGTGCCAGCAGCTTCACCGGACAGGGGGGCCGGGAGACCCAGTACTTC. Translated: CASSFTGQGGRETQYF.

V usage is TRBV5-1 and J usage is TRBJ1-4; D is perhaps TRBD1 (6 bases). Germline CDR1 is SGHRS and CDR2 is YFSETQ. Trimming removed 4 bases from V and 3 bases from J, with 22 bases in between. There are 18 residues in the CDR3. The CDR3 DNA follows: TGCGCCAGCAGCCTCGGACAGAGTTCCTTGCGGGCTAATGAAAAACTGTTTTTT. Protein: CASSLGQSSLRANEKLFF. Together with reference TRBV5-1 and TRBJ1-4, the CDR3 gives the full variable domain: KAGVTQTPRYLIKTRGQQVTLSCSPISGHRSVSWYQQTPGQGLQFLFEYFSETQRNKGNFPGRFSGRQFSNSRSEMNVSTLELGDSALYLCASSLGQSSLRANEKLFFGSGTQLSVL.

This clone was observed a few times. This chain links TRBV19 with TRBJ2-7; TRBD1 matches 7 bases. Per the germline V gene, CDR1 is LNHDA and CDR2 is SQIVND (reference sequence). The CDR3 totals 15 residues. V was pared by 6 bases and J by 4 bases, with 12 bases of the junction left unmatched. Here the CDR3 reads CASSQTTGNRYEQYF. Written as DNA, the CDR3 is TGTGCCAGTAGCCAGACGACAGGGAATAGGTACGAGCAGTACTTC.

This clone was counted a single time. The gene calls are TRBV19 and TRBJ2-1; 7 bases map to TRBD1. Germline V gene lookup returns CDR1 LNHDA and CDR2 SQIVND (reference sequence). The CDR3 totals 13 residues. J was trimmed by 10 bases and V by 5 bases; bases with no gene match: 8. The CDR3 DNA is TGTGCCAGTAGTCCCCGGGACAGCGAAGAGCAGTTCTTC. It yields the protein CASSPRDSEEQFF.

This clone was observed a few times. The genes are TRBV6-1 and TRBJ1-2, with D uncertain. The length of the CDR3 is 11 residues. The V gene's germline CDR1 is MNHNS and CDR2 SASEGT. V was cut by 0 bases and J by 11 bases, with 7 bases left in between. Written as DNA, the CDR3 is TGTGCCAGCAGTGAAGCGGAGGGTTACACCTTC. Its translation: CASSEAEGYTF.

The chain couples TRBV5-4 to TRBJ1-2; 8 nucleotides line up with TRBD1. CDR1 is SGHNT and CDR2 is YYREEE in the germline V gene (reference sequence). The V segment lost 3 bases and the J segment 5 bases; nucleotides outside the gene matches: 9. CDR3 size: 15 residues. The CDR3 region has the DNA TGTGCCAGCAGCTCGGAACAGGGGGTTCGTTATGGCTACACCTTC. Encoded protein: CASSSEQGVRYGYTF.

This clone was seen only once. The gene calls are TRBV10-3 and TRBJ1-5; 10 bases line up with TRBD1. The length of the CDR3 is 15 residues. The V and J ends lost 2 bases and 5 bases, in that order; junction bases with no gene match: 3. Germline values: CDR1 ENHRY, CDR2 SYGVKD. The CDR3 loop is CAISEKTGGYQPQHF. DNA of the CDR3: TGTGCCATCAGTGAGAAGACAGGGGGCTATCAGCCCCAGCATTTT.

This chain connects TRBV19 to TRBJ1-1; 11 bases are shared with TRBD1. From germline, CDR1 is LNHDA and CDR2 SQIVND (reference sequence). The J segment lost 9 bases and the V segment lost 6 bases, leaving 9 bases of the junction unmatched. There are 14 residues in the CDR3. In DNA form, the CDR3 reads TGTGCCAGTAGGTTGGACAGGGGGCAGGTTCAAGCTTTCTTT. This encodes CASRLDRGQVQAFF. Full variable domain (outside the CDR3, taken from reference TRBV19 and TRBJ1-1): DGGITQSPKYLFRKEGQNVTLSCEQNLNHDAMYWYRQDPGQGLRLIYYSQIVNDFQKGDIAEGYSVSREKKESFPLTVTSAQKNPTAFYLCASRLDRGQVQAFFGQGTRLTVV.

The table lists this clone with a few counts. The rearrangement joins TRBV7-9 to TRBJ1-2, with 8 bases matching TRBD1. The CDR3 is 15 amino acids. Germline trimming cut 1 base from V and 5 bases from J; bases unmatched to any gene: 6. The germline CDR1 and CDR2 sequences are SEHNR and FQNEAQ (reference sequence). The CDR3 sequence is CASSLGGGQDYGYTF. As DNA, the CDR3 is TGTGCCAGCAGCTTAGGTGGGGGACAGGATTATGGCTACACCTTC.

The CDR3 spells CASLGGAYNEQFF. The CDR3 coding sequence is TGCGCCAGCCTAGGCGGAGCCTACAATGAGCAGTTCTTC. This sequence joins TRBV10-2 and TRBJ2-1; D is unclear. Deletions cut 8 bases from V and 2 bases from J, with 10 bases between. This CDR3 contains 13 residues. The germline CDR1 and CDR2 sequences are WSHSY and SAAADI.

This clone occurred once. V usage is TRBV11-2 and J usage is TRBJ1-6; D remains ambiguous. V shed 5 bases and J shed 13 bases, with 3 bases lying between them. CDR3 length: 9 amino acids. Germline assignment: CDR1 SGHAT and CDR2 FQNNGV. This chain's CDR3 is CASSLPLHF. CDR3 nucleotide sequence: TGTGCCAGCAGCCTCCCCCTCCACTTT.

Turning to this clone: Mismatch with germline at one junction end may stem from a read error. This sequence joins TRBV27 and TRBJ2-7, with D unresolved. Germline V gives CDR1 MNHEY, CDR2 SMNVEV (reference sequence). This CDR3 is built from 16 residues. CDR3 protein: CASRSLGSGFSNEQYF. The DNA for the CDR3 is TGTGCCAGCAGATCCCTAGGCAGTGGATTCTCCAACGAGCAGTACTTC.

This clone was seen a handful of times. The V gene is TRBV5-1, the J gene TRBJ2-2; possibly TRBD2 for D (6 bases). Trimming removed 0 bases at V and 4 bases at J, with 13 bases between. The CDR3 has 16 residues. CDR1 and CDR2 from the germline V gene are SGHRS and YFSETQ. CDR3 residues: CASSLGGRGPTGELFF. The CDR3 region has the DNA TGCGCCAGCAGCTTGGGCGGGCGGGGCCCCACCGGGGAGCTGTTTTTT.

The chain employs TRBV28 and TRBJ1-2; D is ambiguous. The V end lost 4 bases, the J end lost 4 bases, and 7 bases lay between the germline ends. This CDR3 spans 12 amino acids. Germline values: CDR1 MDHEN, CDR2 SYDVKM. The CDR3 loop is CASSSYSYGYTF. The CDR3 nucleotides are TGTGCCAGCAGTTCCTACAGCTATGGCTACACCTTC.

This chain joins TRBV7-8 and TRBJ2-1, with 8 bases aligning to TRBD2. Germline V CDR1 and CDR2: SGHVS, FQNEAQ. This CDR3 spans 17 amino acids. Trimming removed 2 bases from V and 8 bases from J; junction bases left unmatched: 14. The CDR3 is CASSLLGPGLVVDEQFF. In nucleotides, the CDR3 is TGTGCCAGCAGCTTATTGGGGCCGGGACTAGTCGTCGATGAGCAGTTCTTC.

This chain links TRBV6-5 with TRBJ2-1; 7 nucleotides match TRBD2. CDR3 length equals 15 residues. Germline CDR1 is MNHEY and CDR2 is SVGAGI. J gave up 6 bases and V 6 bases, and 11 bases lay outside the gene matches. CDR3 DNA: TGTGCCAGCAGCCGCGGGAGTCGCCGTCCCAATGAGCAGTTCTTC. It is translated as CASSRGSRRPNEQFF.

This chain joins TRBV3-1 (or the pseudogene TRBV3-2) and TRBJ2-1; 8 positions agree with TRBD2. Germline V gives CDR1 LGHDT, CDR2 YNNKEL (reference sequence). Unmatched junction bases numbered 1, after V lost 4 bases and J lost 5 bases. The CDR3 contains 13 residues. CDR3 region: CASSPAGDNEQFF. The CDR3 DNA reads as TGTGCCAGCAGCCCAGCGGGAGACAATGAGCAGTTCTTC.

This clone was seen just once. The chain uses TRBV4-2 and TRBJ1-4; unclear D gene. The CDR3 runs 17 residues. Germline CDR1 is LGHNA and CDR2 is YNFKEQ. The V gene lost 0 bases and the J gene lost 7 bases, with 18 bases spanning the gap. This chain's CDR3 is CASSQDKRVGIPEKLFF. The DNA for the CDR3 is TGTGCCAGCAGCCAAGATAAGAGGGTTGGGATCCCTGAAAAACTGTTTTTT.

The chain carries TRBV10-1 and TRBJ1-3; D is ambiguous. The CDR3 covers 14 residues. Trimming took 2 bases from V and 2 from J, leaving 7 bases between them. Germline CDR1 and CDR2: WNHNN and SYGVQD (reference sequence). The CDR3 DNA sequence: TGCGCCAGCAGTGAGAACGGGACTGGAAACACCATATATTTT. It specifies CASSENGTGNTIYF.

The V call is TRBV5-1, the J call TRBJ2-2, with 7 bases aligning to TRBD2. Germline V gene sequence: CDR1 SGHRS, CDR2 YFSETQ. The CDR3 loop spans 16 amino acids. Trimming took 4 bases from V and 3 from J; bases not matched to a gene: 9. This CDR3 reads CASSQNGAGDTGELFF. Here the CDR3 DNA reads TGCGCCAGCAGCCAAAATGGGGCGGGGGACACCGGGGAGCTGTTTTTT.